Shown below are 8 T cell receptor beta chains from a single sample sequenced in a study of technical replicates of blood from a few donors. The data were produced by immunoSEQ multiplex PCR, yet TCRdb's version contains in-frame clones alone and is incomplete. The profile shows approximately 81,000 clones, around four fifths of them singletons. Input material: PBMCs. These receptors were obtained from a human donor in good health. Some clones in this sample may be carry-over from other donors' samples.

The gene calls are TRBV7-9 and TRBJ1-2, with a weak D call TRBD1 (5 bases). V dropped 5 bases and J dropped 4 bases, with 11 bases sitting between them. This CDR3 is 13 amino acids long. The germline V gene encodes CDR1 SEHNR and CDR2 FQNEAQ (reference sequence). The CDR3 DNA follows: TGTGCCAGCAGCAGCAGGGTTAGCTATGGCTACACCTTC. Its translation is CASSSRVSYGYTF.

The chain couples TRBV7-9 to TRBJ2-5, with D possibly TRBD2 on 6 matching bases. Germline values: CDR1 SEHNR, CDR2 FQNEAQ (reference sequence). The V end lost 8 bases, the J end lost 5 bases, and 6 bases lay between the germline ends. The CDR3 runs 10 residues. CDR3: CASGGETQYF. CDR3 bases: TGTGCCAGCGGGGGGGAGACCCAGTACTTC.

This clone was picked up a small number of times. J is TRBJ2-1 and V is TRBV7-9; perhaps TRBD1 as D (6 bases). This CDR3 has 15 amino acids. Trimming took 3 bases from V and 6 from J, leaving 15 bases between them. Germline V lookup: CDR1 SEHNR, CDR2 FQNEAQ (reference sequence). Here the CDR3 reads CASSFLPPRGNEQFF. The CDR3 nucleotides are TGTGCCAGCAGCTTCTTACCCCCCAGGGGCAATGAGCAGTTCTTC. The entire variable domain, with the rest obtained from reference TRBV7-9 and TRBJ2-1, is as follows: DTGVSQNPRHKITKRGQNVTFRCDPISEHNRLYWYRQTLGQGPEFLTYFQNEAQLEKSRLLSDRFSAERPKGSFSTLEIQRTEQGDSAMYLCASSFLPPRGNEQFFGPGTRLTVL.

CDR3: CAISENPSNGYTF. The CDR3 coding sequence is TGTGCCATCAGTGAGAATCCCTCTAATGGCTACACCTTC. The V gene is TRBV10-3, the J gene TRBJ1-2; D is unresolved. Germline V gene data show CDR1 as ENHRY and CDR2 as SYGVKD. This CDR3 contains 13 residues. Trimming left V 2 bases short and J 6 bases short, with 10 bases between.

This clone was detected only once. The chain couples TRBV4-2 to TRBJ1-5; unclear D gene. Trimming stripped 0 bases from V and 3 bases from J, with 3 bases between. The CDR3 sequence is 13 residues long. The germline gives CDR1 LGHNA, CDR2 YNFKEQ. DNA for the CDR3: TGTGCCAGCAGCCAAGACTCCAATCAGCCCCAGCATTTT. This translates into CASSQDSNQPQHF.

This clone came up a few times. The chain has TRBV7-9 and TRBJ1-4; D is ambiguous. The CDR3 consists of 13 residues. Germline-derived CDR1 and CDR2 are SEHNR and FQNEAQ (reference sequence). CDR3 sequence: CVTTRAGNEKLFF. The CDR3 bases are TGTGTGACGACTAGGGCGGGTAATGAAAAACTGTTTTTT.

J is TRBJ1-2 and V is TRBV5-6; the match to TRBD1 covers 7 bases. The junction had 4 bases not matched to a gene; V was cut back by 0 bases and J by 8 bases. Germline CDR1 and CDR2: SGHDT and YYEEEE. This CDR3 has 13 amino acids. Here the CDR3 DNA reads TGTGCCAGCAGCTTGGCGCAGGGGGTAGGCTACACCTTC. Its translation: CASSLAQGVGYTF. The whole variable domain, filled in from reference TRBV5-6 and TRBJ1-2, reads DAGVTQSPTHLIKTRGQQVTLRCSPKSGHDTVSWYQQALGQGPQFIFQYYEEEERQRGNFPDRFSGHQFPNYSSELNVNALLLGDSALYLCASSLAQGVGYTFGSGTRLTVV.

This clone appeared once. The rearrangement joins TRBV19 to TRBJ1-4; D is unresolved. V was clipped by 3 bases and J by 0 bases, with 14 bases between them. Germline V gene data show CDR1 as LNHDA and CDR2 as SQIVND (reference sequence). This CDR3 spans 17 amino acids. The CDR3 reads CASSILTLLATNEKLFF. Written as DNA, the CDR3 is TGTGCCAGTAGTATCCTCACCCTACTTGCAACTAATGAAAAACTGTTTTTT.